This T cell receptor beta chain was sequenced in a study of cytomegalovirus exposure and HLA in healthy donors. About the research overall: A data release that came early held 75 million to 85 million unique TCRs from HLA-typed donors. Study-wide results and caveats: Most sequenced TCRs were rare (though some public TCRs occurred in many donors).

Between the trimmed V and J ends, which lost 0 bases and 2 bases, there was a span of 14 bases. This CDR3 is built from 16 residues. Germline V gene sequence: CDR1 GTSNPN, CDR2 SVGIG (reference sequence). Amplification used 60 Vbeta primers and 13 Jbeta primers. The protocol was immunoSEQ multiplex PCR, while the TCRdb copy is restricted to in-frame clones and leaves out a portion. The sample has about 130,000 clones; 82% are singletons. Comment on this clone: The antigen remains undetermined.

The chain recombines TRBV30 with TRBJ1-3, with D unclear. Sequenced material: PBMCs. This clonotype was obtained from a woman aged 50 to 60 in good health and CMV-seropositive. Here the CDR3 reads CAWSVEGRVTGNTIYF. The CDR3 DNA reads TGTGCCTGGAGTGTGGAGGGCAGAGTGACTGGAAACACCATATATTTT.